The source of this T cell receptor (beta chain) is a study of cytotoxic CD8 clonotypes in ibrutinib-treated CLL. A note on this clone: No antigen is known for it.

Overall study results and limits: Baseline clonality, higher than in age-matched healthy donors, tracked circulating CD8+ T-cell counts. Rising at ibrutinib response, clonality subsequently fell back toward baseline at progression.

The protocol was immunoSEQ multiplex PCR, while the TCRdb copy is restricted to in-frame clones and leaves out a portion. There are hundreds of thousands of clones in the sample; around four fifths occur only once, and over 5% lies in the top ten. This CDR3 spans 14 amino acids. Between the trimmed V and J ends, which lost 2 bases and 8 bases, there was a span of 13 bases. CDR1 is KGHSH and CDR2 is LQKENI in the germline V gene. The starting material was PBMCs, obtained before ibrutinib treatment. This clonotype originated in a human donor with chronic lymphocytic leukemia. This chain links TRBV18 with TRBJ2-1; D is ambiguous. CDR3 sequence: CASSPGASGDEQFF. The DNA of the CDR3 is TGTGCCAGCTCACCAGGAGCGTCTGGGGATGAGCAGTTCTTC.